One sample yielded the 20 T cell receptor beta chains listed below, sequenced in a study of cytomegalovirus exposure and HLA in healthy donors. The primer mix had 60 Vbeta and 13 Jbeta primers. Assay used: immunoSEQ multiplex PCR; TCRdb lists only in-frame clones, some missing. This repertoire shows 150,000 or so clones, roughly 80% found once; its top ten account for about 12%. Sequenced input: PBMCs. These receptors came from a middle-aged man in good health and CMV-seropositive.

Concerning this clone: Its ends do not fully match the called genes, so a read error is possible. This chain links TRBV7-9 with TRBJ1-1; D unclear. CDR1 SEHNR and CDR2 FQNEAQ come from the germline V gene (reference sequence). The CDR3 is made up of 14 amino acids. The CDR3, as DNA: TGTTCCAGCGGAAAGATACTAACGGCTACTGAAGCTTTCTTT. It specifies CSSGKILTATEAFF.

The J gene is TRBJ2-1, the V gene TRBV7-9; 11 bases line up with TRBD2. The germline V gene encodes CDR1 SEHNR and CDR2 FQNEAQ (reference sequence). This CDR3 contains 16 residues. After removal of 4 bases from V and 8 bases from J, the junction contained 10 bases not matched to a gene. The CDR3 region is CASSSALAGGFDEQFF. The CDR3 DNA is TGTGCCAGCAGCTCTGCCCTAGCGGGAGGTTTCGATGAGCAGTTCTTC.

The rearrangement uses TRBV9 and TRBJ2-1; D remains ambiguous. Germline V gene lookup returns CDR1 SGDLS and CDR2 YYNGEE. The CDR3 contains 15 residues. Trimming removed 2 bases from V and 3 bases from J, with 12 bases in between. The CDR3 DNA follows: TGTGCCAGCAGCGTGATCCCACGCGGCTACAATGAGCAGTTCTTC. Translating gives CASSVIPRGYNEQFF.

The CDR3 nucleotides read TGTGCCAGCAGCTCCCATCGGGGATTCCACACGAACACTGAAGCTTTCTTT. This sequence encodes CASSSHRGFHTNTEAFF. The chain carries TRBV11-1 and TRBJ1-1; D remains ambiguous. The CDR3 consists of 17 residues. V was cut by 4 bases and J by 1 base, with 19 bases left in between. Germline assignment: CDR1 SGHAT and CDR2 FQDESV (reference sequence).

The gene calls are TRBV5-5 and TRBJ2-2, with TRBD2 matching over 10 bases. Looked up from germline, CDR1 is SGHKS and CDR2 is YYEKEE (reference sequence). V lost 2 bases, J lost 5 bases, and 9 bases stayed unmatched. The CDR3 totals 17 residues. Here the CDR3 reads CASSFDSGRPMTGELFF. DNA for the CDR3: TGTGCCAGCAGCTTCGATAGCGGGAGGCCTATGACCGGGGAGCTGTTTTTT.

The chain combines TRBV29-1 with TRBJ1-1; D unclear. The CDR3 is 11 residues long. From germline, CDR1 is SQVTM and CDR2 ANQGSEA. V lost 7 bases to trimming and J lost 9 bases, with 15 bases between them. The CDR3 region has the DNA TGCAGCGCTACAGAGGGAAGGCAAGCTTTCTTT. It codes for CSATEGRQAFF.

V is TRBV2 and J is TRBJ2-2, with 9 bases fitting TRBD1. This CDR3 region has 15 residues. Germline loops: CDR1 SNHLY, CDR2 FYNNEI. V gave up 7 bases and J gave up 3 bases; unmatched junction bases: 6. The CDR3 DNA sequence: TGTGCCAGCACGGGGACAGGGAGTTACACCGGGGAGCTGTTTTTT. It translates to CASTGTGSYTGELFF.

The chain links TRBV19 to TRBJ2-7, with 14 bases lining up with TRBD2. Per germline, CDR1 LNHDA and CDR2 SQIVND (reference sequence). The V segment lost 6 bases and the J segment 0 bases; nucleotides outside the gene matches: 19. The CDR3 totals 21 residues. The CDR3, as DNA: TGTGCCAGTAGCTCGATTGGGGGACTAGCGGGAGCCTCGATTTACTCCTACGAGCAGTACTTC. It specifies CASSSIGGLAGASIYSYEQYF. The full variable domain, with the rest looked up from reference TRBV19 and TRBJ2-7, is DGGITQSPKYLFRKEGQNVTLSCEQNLNHDAMYWYRQDPGQGLRLIYYSQIVNDFQKGDIAEGYSVSREKKESFPLTVTSAQKNPTAFYLCASSSIGGLAGASIYSYEQYFGPGTRLTVT.

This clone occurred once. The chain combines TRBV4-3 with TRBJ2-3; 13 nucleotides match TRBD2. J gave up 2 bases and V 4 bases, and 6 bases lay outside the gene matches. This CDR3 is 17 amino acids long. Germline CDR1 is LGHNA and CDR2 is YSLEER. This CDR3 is CASSPWTSGSYTDTQYF. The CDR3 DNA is TGCGCCAGCAGCCCCTGGACTAGCGGGAGTTACACAGATACGCAGTATTTT.

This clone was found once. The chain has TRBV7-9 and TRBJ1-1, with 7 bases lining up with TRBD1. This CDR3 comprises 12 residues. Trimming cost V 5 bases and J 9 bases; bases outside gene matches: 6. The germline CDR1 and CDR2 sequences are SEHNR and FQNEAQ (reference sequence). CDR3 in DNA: TGTGCCAGCAGCCCCCGACAGGGCCAAGCTTTCTTT. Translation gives CASSPRQGQAFF.

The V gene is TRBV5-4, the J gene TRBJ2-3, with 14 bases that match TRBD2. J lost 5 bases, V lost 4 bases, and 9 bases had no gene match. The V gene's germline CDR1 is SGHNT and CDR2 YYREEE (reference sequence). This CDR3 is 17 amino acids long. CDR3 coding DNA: TGTGCCAGCAGCCTTCTCTCGGGACTAGCGGGAGTAGATACGCAGTATTTT. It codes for CASSLLSGLAGVDTQYF.

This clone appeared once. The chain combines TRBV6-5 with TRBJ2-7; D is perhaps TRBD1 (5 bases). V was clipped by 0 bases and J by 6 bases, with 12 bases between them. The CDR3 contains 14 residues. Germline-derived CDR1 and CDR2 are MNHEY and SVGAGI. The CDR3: CASSYSTRAVEQYF. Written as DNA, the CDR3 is TGTGCCAGCAGTTACTCGACCAGGGCTGTCGAGCAGTACTTC.

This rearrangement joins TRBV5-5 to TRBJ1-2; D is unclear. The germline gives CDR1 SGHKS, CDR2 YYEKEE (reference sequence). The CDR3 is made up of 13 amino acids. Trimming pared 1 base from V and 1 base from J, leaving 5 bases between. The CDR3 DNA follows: TGTGCCAGCAGCTTGACAGATAACTATGGCTACACCTTC. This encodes CASSLTDNYGYTF.

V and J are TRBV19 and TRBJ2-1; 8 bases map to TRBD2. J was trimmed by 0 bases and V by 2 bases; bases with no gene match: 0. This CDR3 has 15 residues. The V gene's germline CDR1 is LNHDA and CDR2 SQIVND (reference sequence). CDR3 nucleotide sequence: TGTGCCAGTAGTATAAGCGGGAGCTCCTACAATGAGCAGTTCTTC. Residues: CASSISGSSYNEQFF.

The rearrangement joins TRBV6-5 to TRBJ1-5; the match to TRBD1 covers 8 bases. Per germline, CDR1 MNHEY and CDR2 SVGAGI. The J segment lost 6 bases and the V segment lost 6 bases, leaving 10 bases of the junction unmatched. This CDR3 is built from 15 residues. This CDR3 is CASSPAAGGTQPQHF. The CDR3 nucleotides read TGTGCCAGCAGCCCCGCGGCAGGGGGCACTCAGCCCCAGCATTTT.

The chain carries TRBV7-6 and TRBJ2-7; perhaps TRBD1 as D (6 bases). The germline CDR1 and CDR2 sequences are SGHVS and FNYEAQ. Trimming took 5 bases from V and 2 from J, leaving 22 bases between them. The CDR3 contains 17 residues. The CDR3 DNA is TGTGCCAGCAGCACGTCAACTGGGACATCGAGGACCTACGAGCAGTACTTC. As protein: CASSTSTGTSRTYEQYF. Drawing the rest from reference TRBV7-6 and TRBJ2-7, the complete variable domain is GAGVSQSPRYKVTKRGQDVALRCDPISGHVSLYWYRQALGQGPEFLTYFNYEAQQDKSGLPNDRFSAERPEGSISTLTIQRTEQRDSAMYRCASSTSTGTSRTYEQYFGPGTRLTVT.

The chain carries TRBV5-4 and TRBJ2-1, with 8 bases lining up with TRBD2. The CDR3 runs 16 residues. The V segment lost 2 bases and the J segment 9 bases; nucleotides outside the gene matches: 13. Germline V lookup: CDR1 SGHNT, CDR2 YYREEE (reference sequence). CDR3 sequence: CASSLSTPGRVIEQFF. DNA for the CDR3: TGTGCCAGCAGCTTAAGCACCCCCGGGAGGGTAATTGAGCAGTTCTTC.

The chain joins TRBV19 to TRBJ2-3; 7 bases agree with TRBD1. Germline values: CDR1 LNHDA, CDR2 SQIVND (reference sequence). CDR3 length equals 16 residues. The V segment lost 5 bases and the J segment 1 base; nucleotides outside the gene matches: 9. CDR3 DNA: TGTGCCAGTAGTCTCCAGGGGGAAACGGGCACAGATACGCAGTATTTT. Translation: CASSLQGETGTDTQYF.

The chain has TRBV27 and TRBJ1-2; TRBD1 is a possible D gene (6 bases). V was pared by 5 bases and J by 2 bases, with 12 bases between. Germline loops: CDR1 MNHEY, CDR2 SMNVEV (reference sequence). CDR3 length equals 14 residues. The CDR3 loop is CASSTRGGNYGYTF. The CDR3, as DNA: TGTGCCAGCAGTACGAGGGGGGGAAACTATGGCTACACCTTC.

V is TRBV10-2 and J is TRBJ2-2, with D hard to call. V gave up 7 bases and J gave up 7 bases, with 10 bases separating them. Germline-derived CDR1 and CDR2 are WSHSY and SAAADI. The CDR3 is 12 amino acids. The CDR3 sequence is CASTYTYGELFF. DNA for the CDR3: TGCGCCAGCACCTATACTTACGGGGAGCTGTTTTTT.